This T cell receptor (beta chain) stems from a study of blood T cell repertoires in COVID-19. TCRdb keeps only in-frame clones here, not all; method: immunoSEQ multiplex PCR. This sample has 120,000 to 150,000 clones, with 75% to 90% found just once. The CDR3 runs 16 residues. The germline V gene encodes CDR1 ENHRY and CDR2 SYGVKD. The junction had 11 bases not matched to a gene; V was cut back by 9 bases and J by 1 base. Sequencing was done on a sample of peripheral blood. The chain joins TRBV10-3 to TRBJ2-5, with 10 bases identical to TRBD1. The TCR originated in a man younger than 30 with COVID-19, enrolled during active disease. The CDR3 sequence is CAMSPGQGRSQETQYF. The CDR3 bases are TGTGCCATGAGCCCGGGACAGGGGAGATCCCAAGAGACCCAGTACTTC.